These 27 T cell receptor beta chains came from one sample sequenced in a study of blood T cell repertoires in COVID-19. Profiled with immunoSEQ multiplex PCR; TCRdb holds only in-frame clones, not every one. The sample has about 420,000 clones; about 90% are singletons. The sample was peripheral blood. Receptors were obtained from a man younger than 30 with COVID-19, enrolled during active disease.

The rearrangement joins TRBV18 to TRBJ2-1; 16 nucleotides align to TRBD2. Germline V lookup: CDR1 KGHSH, CDR2 LQKENI. The junction had 5 bases not matched to a gene; V was cut back by 0 bases and J by 9 bases. The CDR3 extends over 17 amino acids. CDR3 bases: TGTGCCAGCTCACCACCGGGACTAGCGGGGGGGCACGGTGAGCAGTTCTTC. The encoded protein is CASSPPGLAGGHGEQFF. Drawing the rest from reference TRBV18 and TRBJ2-1, the complete variable domain is NAGVMQNPRHLVRRRGQEARLRCSPMKGHSHVYWYRQLPEEGLKFMVYLQKENIIDESGMPKERFSAEFPKEGPSILRIQQVVRGDSAAYFCASSPPGLAGGHGEQFFGPGTRLTVL.

This clone was recorded a few times. The chain is built from TRBV6-4 and TRBJ2-3, with 11 bases aligning to TRBD2. The CDR3 extends over 14 amino acids. V shed 4 bases, J shed 4 bases, and the junction held 1 base outside the gene matches. Per the germline V gene, CDR1 is MRHNA and CDR2 is SNTAGT. Written as DNA, the CDR3 is TGTGCCAGCAGTGCACTAGCGGGGGCAGATACGCAGTATTTT. Translated: CASSALAGADTQYF.

The J gene is TRBJ1-2, the V gene TRBV9; maybe TRBD1 (5 bases). This CDR3 comprises 15 residues. Trimming removed 4 bases from V and 6 bases from J, with 19 bases in between. Germline loops: CDR1 SGDLS, CDR2 YYNGEE. The CDR3 region is CASSPQPGREDGYTF. CDR3 DNA: TGTGCCAGCAGCCCCCAGCCGGGCAGGGAGGATGGCTACACCTTC.

The rearrangement uses TRBV15 and TRBJ1-3; no firm D call. Germline CDR1 and CDR2: LNHNV and YYDKDF (reference sequence). V was pared by 0 bases and J by 3 bases, with 9 bases between. The CDR3 is 15 amino acids. The DNA for the CDR3 is TGTGCCACCAGCAGAGATGCGGGATTTGGAAACACCATATATTTT. Encoded protein: CATSRDAGFGNTIYF.

The rearrangement links TRBV5-5 to TRBJ2-6; D remains ambiguous. The CDR3 covers 15 residues. Looked up from germline, CDR1 is SGHKS and CDR2 is YYEKEE (reference sequence). V lost 5 bases, J lost 0 bases, and 9 bases lay in between. The DNA of the CDR3 is TGTGCCAGCAGTCCAGGCTACTCTGGGGCCAACGTCCTGACTTTC. Its translation: CASSPGYSGANVLTF.

The rearrangement links TRBV6-5 to TRBJ1-1; 7 bases match TRBD1. CDR3 size: 13 residues. The germline V gene has CDR1 MNHEY and CDR2 SVGAGI. J gave up 5 bases and V 11 bases, and 11 bases lay outside the gene matches. The CDR3 coding sequence is TGTGCCTCACAAAGACAGGGTAGGACTGAAGCTTTCTTT. It yields the protein CASQRQGRTEAFF.

The chain joins TRBV5-4 to TRBJ2-5; a weak D match, TRBD2 (6 bases). The CDR3 length is 14 residues. Germline V gives CDR1 SGHNT, CDR2 YYREEE (reference sequence). Trimming removed 2 bases from V and 5 bases from J, with 13 bases in between. The CDR3 DNA is TGTGCCAGCAGCTTACGGCAGGAGGGGGAGACCCAGTACTTC. It codes for CASSLRQEGETQYF.

The rearrangement links TRBV7-9 to TRBJ1-2, with TRBD1 matching 7 bases. Looked up from germline, CDR1 is SEHNR and CDR2 is FQNEAQ (reference sequence). The CDR3 runs 15 residues. With V trimmed by 0 bases and J by 6 bases, 7 bases remained unmatched. CDR3 bases: TGTGCCAGCAGCTTAGCATCGACAGGGCGCCATGGCTACACCTTC. Translated: CASSLASTGRHGYTF.

V usage is TRBV18 and J usage is TRBJ2-7; 7 bases match TRBD2. Germline CDR1 is KGHSH and CDR2 is LQKENI. There are 17 residues in the CDR3. Trimming at V came to 4 bases and at J to 3 bases, leaving 15 bases not matched to a gene. As DNA, the CDR3 is TGTGCCAGCTCACAGCGGGGTATGCTGAGCCCTGACTACGAGCAGTACTTC. Its translation: CASSQRGMLSPDYEQYF.

The chain is built from TRBV2 and TRBJ2-7; tentatively, D is TRBD2 (5 bases). The CDR3 spans 15 residues. V dropped 4 bases and J dropped 5 bases, with 18 bases sitting between them. Germline V gene data show CDR1 as SNHLY and CDR2 as FYNNEI. The CDR3 bases are TGTGCCAGCAGTGTAATTCTTGGGCCGGGAAACGAGCAGTACTTC. This sequence encodes CASSVILGPGNEQYF.

This chain links TRBV9 with TRBJ2-5, with 8 nucleotides matching TRBD1. Per germline, CDR1 SGDLS and CDR2 YYNGEE. The CDR3 runs to 16 residues. V dropped 3 bases and J dropped 2; count of bases not matched to a gene: 9. The CDR3 coding sequence is TGTGCCAGCAGCGAGCCGGACAGGGTGATGCAAGAGACCCAGTACTTC. Protein product: CASSEPDRVMQETQYF.

The sample holds a few counts of this clone. The chain combines TRBV7-9 with TRBJ1-1, with D perhaps TRBD1 (6 bases). This CDR3 has 14 residues. CDR1 and CDR2 from the germline V gene are SEHNR and FQNEAQ (reference sequence). V was trimmed by 3 bases and J by 1 base, leaving 9 bases between them. The CDR3 sequence is CASSFIQGNTEAFF. The CDR3 nucleotides read TGTGCCAGCAGCTTCATACAGGGGAACACTGAAGCTTTCTTT.

The chain joins TRBV29-1 to TRBJ2-3; 7 nucleotides match TRBD1. CDR1 SQVTM and CDR2 ANQGSEA come from the germline V gene. The junction had 6 bases not matched to a gene; V was cut back by 2 bases and J by 1 base. The CDR3 covers 15 residues. The CDR3 nucleotides are TGCAGCGTTGAATACAACAGGGGAGGCACAGATACGCAGTATTTT. Its protein is CSVEYNRGGTDTQYF.

This chain links TRBV14 with TRBJ2-4; TRBD2 matches at 9 bases. This CDR3 region has 17 residues. Germline CDR1 SGHDN, CDR2 FVKESK. Trimming at V came to 3 bases and at J to 3 bases, leaving 9 bases not matched to a gene. The CDR3 DNA reads TGTGCCAGCAGCCATGAAGGACTAGCGTGGGGCAAAAACATTCAGTACTTC. Translating it yields CASSHEGLAWGKNIQYF.

The genes are TRBV5-4 and TRBJ1-1; D ambiguous. CDR1 is SGHNT and CDR2 is YYREEE in the germline V gene (reference sequence). This CDR3 has 13 residues. V lost 1 base and J 4 bases, leaving 8 bases between the germline ends. CDR3 residues: CASSLWRGTEAFF. The CDR3, as DNA: TGTGCCAGCAGCTTGTGGCGGGGCACTGAAGCTTTCTTT.

The chain has TRBV12-3 or TRBV12-4 and TRBJ1-1, with D perhaps matching TRBD1 (5 bases). The CDR3 totals 13 residues. V was pared by 6 bases and J by 5 bases, with 13 bases between. The CDR3: CASRFGTRTEAFF. CDR3 sequence (DNA): TGTGCCAGCAGATTCGGGACTCGGACTGAAGCTTTCTTT.

This clone has a single count. The chain recombines TRBV27 with TRBJ2-7, with no clear D. There are 15 residues in the CDR3. The V end was cut by 2 bases, the J end by 0 bases, with 11 bases between. Germline V gene data show CDR1 as MNHEY and CDR2 as SMNVEV (reference sequence). CDR3 sequence reads: CASSLTELGSYEQYF. CDR3 bases: TGTGCCAGCAGTTTAACAGAACTGGGCTCCTACGAGCAGTACTTC.

The genes are TRBV7-2 and TRBJ2-7, with no clear D. Trimming took off 2 bases at V and 3 bases at J, with 5 bases between the two ends. Germline V gives CDR1 SGHTA, CDR2 FQGNSA. This CDR3 has 12 residues. Here the CDR3 reads CASSLQRYEQYF. In DNA, the CDR3 is TGTGCCAGCAGCTTACAGCGCTACGAGCAGTACTTC.

Concerning this clone itself: Other DNA sequences of this sample code for an identical CDR3. The chain carries TRBV12-3 or TRBV12-4 and TRBJ2-5; a weak D match, TRBD2 (6 bases). This CDR3 spans 11 amino acids. Trimming stripped 5 bases from V and 5 bases from J, with 6 bases between. The chain's CDR3 is CASSRGETQYF. The CDR3 DNA follows: TGTGCCAGCAGTCGGGGGGAGACCCAGTACTTC.

The J gene is TRBJ2-5, the V gene TRBV9; 8 positions agree with TRBD2. Per germline, CDR1 SGDLS and CDR2 YYNGEE. The CDR3 length is 13 residues. V trimming: 3 bases; J trimming: 5 bases; junction bases outside the gene matches: 3. The CDR3 loop is CASSAGLDETQYF. CDR3 nucleotides: TGTGCCAGCAGCGCGGGACTAGACGAGACCCAGTACTTC. Drawing the rest from reference TRBV9 and TRBJ2-5, the complete variable domain is DSGVTQTPKHLITATGQRVTLRCSPRSGDLSVYWYQQSLDQGLQFLIQYYNGEERAKGNILERFSAQQFPDLHSELNLSSLELGDSALYFCASSAGLDETQYFGPGTRLLVL.

In regard to this clone: Different DNA sequences within this sample yield the same CDR3. The CDR3 is CASSLTGAHEQYF. In DNA form, the CDR3 reads TGCGCCAGCAGCCTTACAGGGGCCCACGAGCAGTACTTC. V usage is TRBV5-1 and J usage is TRBJ2-7; 7 nucleotides align to TRBD1. Germline CDR1 is SGHRS and CDR2 is YFSETQ. This CDR3 spans 13 amino acids. The V and J ends lost 4 bases and 5 bases, in that order; junction bases with no gene match: 6. Using reference TRBV5-1 and TRBJ2-7 for the parts outside the CDR3, the full variable domain is KAGVTQTPRYLIKTRGQQVTLSCSPISGHRSVSWYQQTPGQGLQFLFEYFSETQRNKGNFPGRFSGRQFSNSRSEMNVSTLELGDSALYLCASSLTGAHEQYFGPGTRLTVT.

The chain links TRBV9 to TRBJ2-1, with 10 positions matching TRBD1. With V trimmed by 0 bases and J by 8 bases, 14 bases remained unmatched. The germline V gene has CDR1 SGDLS and CDR2 YYNGEE. The CDR3 is made up of 18 amino acids. CDR3 DNA: TGTGCCAGCAGCGTAGCCCCCCCACCGGGACAGGGGTCCTATGAGCAGTTCTTC. Its protein product is CASSVAPPPGQGSYEQFF.

The V call is TRBV2, the J call TRBJ2-7; TRBD2 matches 8 bases. The V gene's germline CDR1 is SNHLY and CDR2 FYNNEI. The CDR3 totals 15 residues. The ends lost 5 bases at V and 2 bases at J; junction bases unmatched: 8. Written as DNA, the CDR3 is TGTGCCAGCAGTCCGTTAGCGGGATTAGCCTACGAGCAGTACTTC. This encodes CASSPLAGLAYEQYF.

The chain links TRBV14 to TRBJ1-3, with 11 bases aligning to TRBD1. The junction had 9 bases not matched to a gene; V was cut back by 5 bases and J by 3 bases. CDR1 SGHDN and CDR2 FVKESK come from the germline V gene. This CDR3 spans 17 amino acids. CDR3 sequence: CASSKWTGGAYGNTIYF. The CDR3 DNA reads as TGTGCCAGCAGCAAATGGACAGGGGGCGCCTATGGAAACACCATATATTTT.

The gene calls are TRBV2 and TRBJ2-3, with D possibly being TRBD2 (6 bases). The V end was cut by 4 bases, the J end by 3 bases, with 11 bases between. Germline loops: CDR1 SNHLY, CDR2 FYNNEI. The CDR3 extends over 14 amino acids. For the CDR3, the DNA is TGTGCCAGCAGTGCGGGAGCCGAGACAGATACGCAGTATTTT. Translation gives CASSAGAETDTQYF.

The V gene is TRBV27, the J gene TRBJ2-1; 12 nucleotides match TRBD1. The V gene end was trimmed by 5 bases and the J gene end by 9 bases; junction bases not matched to a gene: 5. Germline lookup yields CDR1 MNHEY and CDR2 SMNVEV (reference sequence). The CDR3 runs 14 residues. The CDR3 nucleotides read TGTGCCAGCAGTAGCGGGACAGGGGGCCTTGAGCAGTTCTTC. It is translated as CASSSGTGGLEQFF.

CDR3 residues: CAWIKAVTLNEQFF. As DNA, the CDR3 is TGTGCCTGGATAAAAGCGGTCACCCTTAATGAGCAGTTCTTC. This chain uses TRBV30 with TRBJ2-1; D possibly corresponds to TRBD2 (5 bases). The germline CDR1 and CDR2 sequences are GTSNPN and SVGIG (reference sequence). V was pared by 4 bases and J by 7 bases, with 17 bases between. This CDR3 spans 14 amino acids.